This T cell receptor beta chain was captured in a study of control samples from healthy donors and cancer patients. The table came from immunoSEQ multiplex PCR; TCRdb's copy has only in-frame clones and leaves some out. The table includes 120,000 or so clones, approximately 90% detected once. This CDR3 contains 14 residues. J gave up 4 bases and V 3 bases, and 3 bases lay outside the gene matches. The germline V gene encodes CDR1 KGHSH and CDR2 LQKENI. Sequencing was performed on blood. The origin of this receptor is a man under 40 in good health. This rearrangement joins TRBV18 to TRBJ2-5, with 9 bases identical to TRBD1. The CDR3 reads CASSPLGQGETQYF. The DNA of the CDR3 is TGTGCCAGCTCACCCCTGGGACAGGGAGAGACCCAGTACTTC.